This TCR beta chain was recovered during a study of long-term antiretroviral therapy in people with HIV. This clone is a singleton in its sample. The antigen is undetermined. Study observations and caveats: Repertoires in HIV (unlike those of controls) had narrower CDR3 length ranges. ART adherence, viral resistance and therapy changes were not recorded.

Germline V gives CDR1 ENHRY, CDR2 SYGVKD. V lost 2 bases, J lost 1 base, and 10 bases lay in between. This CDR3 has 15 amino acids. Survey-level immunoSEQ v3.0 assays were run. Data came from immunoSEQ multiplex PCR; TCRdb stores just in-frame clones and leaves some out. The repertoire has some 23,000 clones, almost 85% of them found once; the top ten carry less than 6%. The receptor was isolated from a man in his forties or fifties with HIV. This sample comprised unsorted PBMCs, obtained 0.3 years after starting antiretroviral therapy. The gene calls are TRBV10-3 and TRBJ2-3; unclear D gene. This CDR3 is CAISESSRRTDTQYF. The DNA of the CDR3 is TGTGCCATCAGTGAGAGTAGCCGACGCACAGATACGCAGTATTTT.